These 3 T cell receptor beta chains came from one sample sequenced in a study of type 1 regulatory T cells (dated by TCRdb to the early 2020s). The paper as a whole reports these results and caveats: Compared with non-Tr1 cells, Tr1 cells had a narrower TCR repertoire, and the study took this difference to reflect clonal expansion driven by alloantigen.

The antigens for these receptors are not known. TCRdb lists the instrument as Illumina MiSeq. TCRdb reprocessed the public reads (quality trimming at Q25 with fastp, clone calling with MiXCR) and kept in-frame beta chains. Entries that share a CDR3 protein sequence are merged under the most common genes and DNA. The sample records under 75,000 distinct CDR3 sequences, less than 25% of which are singletons. Around 8.1% of the sample comes from the top ten. Sequenced input: cultured type 1 regulatory T (Tr1) cells, either the whole culture or a sorted fraction (not recorded which). The cell subset or site label on this specimen signifies: type 1 regulatory T cells sorted from the T-allo10 product. The source of these receptors is a human donor in good health.

The chain is built from TRBV12-3 or TRBV12-4 and TRBJ1-1; unclear D gene. The CDR3 length is 14 residues. V gave up 5 bases and J gave up 6 bases, with 16 bases separating them. The CDR3 DNA is TGTGCCAGCAGTCACACGACGAGGTGGTCTGAAGCTTTCTTT. Translating gives CASSHTTRWSEAFF.

This clonotype was observed a handful of times. This CDR3 is CSVERGVGEQFF. DNA of the CDR3: TGCAGCGTTGAAAGGGGAGTCGGTGAGCAGTTCTTC. The genes are TRBV29-1 and TRBJ2-1; TRBD1 or TRBD2 may be the D gene (5 bases each). CDR3 length: 12 residues. Germline CDR1 is SQVTM and CDR2 is ANQGSEA. V shed 2 bases and J shed 9 bases, with 11 bases lying between them.

This clonotype showed up just a few times. This rearrangement joins TRBV24-1 to TRBJ2-1; the match to TRBD2 covers 13 bases. Per the germline V gene, CDR1 is KGHDR and CDR2 is SFDVKD. V dropped 3 bases and J dropped 6; count of bases not matched to a gene: 16. The CDR3 loop spans 20 amino acids. CDR3 protein: CATSDPRLAGGPGRTNEQFF. CDR3 sequence (DNA): TGTGCCACCAGTGATCCGAGACTAGCGGGAGGACCCGGGAGAACCAATGAGCAGTTCTTC.